This T cell receptor beta chain is from a study of beta chain features in type 1 diabetes. Overall study: Patient and healthy donor groups were alike in age, gender and cell yields.

This clone appeared a few times. Expressed TCRB transcripts were sequenced after all isolated RNA was converted to cDNA. Sequencing used immunoSEQ multiplex PCR; TCRdb keeps in-frame clones, though not all of them. The data contain more than 300,000 clones, roughly 8% of them singletons. Germline CDR1 reads SGHVS; CDR2 reads FNYEAQ. V was pared by 4 bases and J by 0 bases, with 16 bases between. CDR3 size: 17 residues. This TCR derives from a woman aged 18-29 years in good health. The material sequenced was central memory CD4+ T cells from blood. The genes are TRBV7-6 and TRBJ1-5; possible D gene TRBD1, 6 bases. The DNA of the CDR3 is TGTGCCAGCAGCTCGGGGGCCCTTGGGCATAGCAATCAGCCCCAGCATTTT. This encodes CASSSGALGHSNQPQHF.